This entry lists 18 T cell receptor beta chains sequenced from one sample in a study of cytomegalovirus exposure and HLA in healthy donors. Researchers ran the PCR with 60 Vbeta and 13 Jbeta primers. TCRdb keeps only in-frame clones here, not all; method: immunoSEQ multiplex PCR. In total, the table holds around 150,000 clones. What was sequenced was PBMCs. The receptors stem from a woman in her sixties or seventies in good health and CMV-seronegative.

The V and J genes are TRBV4-2 and TRBJ2-7, with TRBD1 matching over 8 bases. Germline V CDR1 and CDR2: LGHNA, YNFKEQ. The J segment lost 0 bases and the V segment lost 0 bases, leaving 10 bases of the junction unmatched. The CDR3 is 18 amino acids. As DNA, the CDR3 is TGTGCCAGCAGCCAAGATGGGACAGGCCGCCTCAGCTCCTACGAGCAGTACTTC. Its protein is CASSQDGTGRLSSYEQYF.

The chain is built from TRBV6-5 and TRBJ2-1; possible D gene TRBD2, 5 bases. Germline V CDR1 and CDR2: MNHEY, SVGAGI. The ends were cut back, 5 bases at V and 7 bases at J, with 15 bases in the middle. There are 14 residues in the CDR3. The CDR3 sequence: CASSLLVSKNEQFF. CDR3 nucleotide sequence: TGTGCCAGCAGTCTACTAGTTTCCAAGAATGAGCAGTTCTTC.

V and J are TRBV11-2 and TRBJ1-5, with D maybe TRBD1 (6 bases). Germline V CDR1 and CDR2: SGHAT, FQNNGV. There are 14 residues in the CDR3. Trimming removed 3 bases from V and 6 bases from J, with 12 bases in between. Written as DNA, the CDR3 is TGTGCCAGCAGCTTTTCAGGGGCTCTTCAGCCCCAGCATTTT. This gives the protein CASSFSGALQPQHF. The variable domain in full, completed from reference TRBV11-2 and TRBJ1-5, reads EAGVAQSPRYKIIEKRQSVAFWCNPISGHATLYWYQQILGQGPKLLIQFQNNGVVDDSQLPKDRFSAERLKGVDSTLKIQPAKLEDSAVYLCASSFSGALQPQHFGDGTRLSIL.

The chain combines TRBV5-1 with TRBJ2-7; 15 bases are shared with TRBD2. The CDR3 loop spans 16 amino acids. V was clipped by 6 bases and J by 6 bases; unmatched bases: 10. Germline V lookup: CDR1 SGHRS, CDR2 YFSETQ. The CDR3 loop is CASNGLAGGPDGEQYF. The DNA of the CDR3 is TGCGCCAGCAACGGACTAGCGGGAGGGCCTGATGGCGAGCAGTACTTC.

This chain uses TRBV5-1 with TRBJ2-7, with 9 positions matching TRBD2. This CDR3 spans 13 amino acids. The germline gives CDR1 SGHRS, CDR2 YFSETQ. J gave up 3 bases and V 5 bases, and 3 bases lay outside the gene matches. Here the CDR3 DNA reads TGCGCCAGCAGTGGGACTAGCTACTACGAGCAGTACTTC. Translated: CASSGTSYYEQYF.

The chain couples TRBV7-9 to TRBJ2-1; 7 nucleotides agree with TRBD1. CDR1 SEHNR and CDR2 FQNEAQ come from the germline V gene (reference sequence). CDR3 length equals 16 residues. V lost 1 base to trimming and J lost 6 bases; unmatched junction nucleotides: 9. The CDR3 DNA is TGTGCCAGCAGCTTAGAGGACAGGCGATGGAGCAATGAGCAGTTCTTC. Encoded protein: CASSLEDRRWSNEQFF.

Of note for this clone: At one end, the junction sequence differs from germline, possibly due to a read error. The V gene is TRBV6-1, the J gene TRBJ2-5, with TRBD2 matching 10 bases. The length of the CDR3 is 14 residues. Germline CDR1 and CDR2: MNHNS and SASEGT. The CDR3 reads CASRPGTSEFRVDF. The DNA of the CDR3 is TGTGCCAGCAGACCCGGGACTAGCGAGTTCCGGGTGGACTTC.

This chain links TRBV7-9 with TRBJ2-7; 9 bases match TRBD1. The CDR3 sequence is 15 residues long. Germline V CDR1 and CDR2: SEHNR, FQNEAQ (reference sequence). J gave up 1 base and V 5 bases, and 6 bases lay outside the gene matches. In DNA, the CDR3 is TGTGCCAGCAGCCGCCGGACAGGGGAATCCTACGAGCAGTACTTC. This encodes CASSRRTGESYEQYF.

V gene TRBV11-3 combines with J gene TRBJ2-1, with D possibly matching TRBD2 (5 bases). The CDR3 is 12 amino acids. Germline CDR1 and CDR2: SGHNT and YENEEA. Trimming removed 5 bases from V and 13 bases from J, with 15 bases in between. DNA of the CDR3: TGTGCCAGCAGCCTCGGGGAGAAGAATCAGTTCTTC. This encodes CASSLGEKNQFF.

The chain uses TRBV10-1 and TRBJ2-7; D is perhaps TRBD2 (7 bases). The CDR3 is made up of 13 amino acids. The germline V gene has CDR1 WNHNN and CDR2 SYGVQD (reference sequence). Trimming cost V 6 bases and J 5 bases, with 14 bases left between them. The CDR3 region is CASSQTGRDEQYF. The CDR3 coding sequence is TGCGCCAGCAGCCAAACAGGGAGGGACGAGCAGTACTTC.

The chain recombines TRBV28 with TRBJ1-1; D possibly corresponds to TRBD1 (5 bases). Germline-derived CDR1 and CDR2 are MDHEN and SYDVKM. CDR3 length equals 13 residues. V lost 2 bases and J lost 5, with 9 bases in between. CDR3 bases: TGTGCCAGCAGTTTAGGGGCCCGGACTGAAGCTTTCTTT. Its translation: CASSLGARTEAFF.

The chain carries TRBV6-5 and TRBJ1-4; D is unresolved. The CDR3 is made up of 14 amino acids. In germline, CDR1 is MNHEY, CDR2 SVGAGI. The V end lost 6 bases, the J end lost 7 bases, and 15 bases lay between the germline ends. CDR3 protein: CASRKGQEGEKLFF. CDR3 nucleotides: TGTGCCAGCAGAAAAGGGCAGGAGGGTGAAAAACTGTTTTTT.

The gene calls are TRBV5-1 and TRBJ2-7, with TRBD2 as a possible D gene (5 bases). V gave up 3 bases and J gave up 3 bases, with 10 bases separating them. The germline CDR1 and CDR2 sequences are SGHRS and YFSETQ. This CDR3 comprises 13 residues. CDR3 bases: TGCGCCAGCAGCTCGGACTCCCTCTACGAGCAGTACTTC. Amino acid sequence: CASSSDSLYEQYF. Combining the CDR3 with reference TRBV5-1 and TRBJ2-7 gives the whole variable domain KAGVTQTPRYLIKTRGQQVTLSCSPISGHRSVSWYQQTPGQGLQFLFEYFSETQRNKGNFPGRFSGRQFSNSRSEMNVSTLELGDSALYLCASSSDSLYEQYFGPGTRLTVT.

The chain carries TRBV7-9 and TRBJ1-5, with 9 bases that match TRBD1. The trim removed 7 bases at V and 4 bases at J, leaving 8 bases unmatched. The CDR3 is made up of 15 amino acids. Germline CDR1 reads SEHNR; CDR2 reads FQNEAQ (reference sequence). The CDR3 DNA is TGTGCCAGCACTGGGGCCGGACAGGGGAATCAGCCCCAGCATTTT. As protein: CASTGAGQGNQPQHF.

The J gene is TRBJ1-5, the V gene TRBV4-1; D perhaps matches TRBD1 (6 bases). V was trimmed by 0 bases and J by 13 bases, leaving 19 bases between them. This CDR3 comprises 15 residues. The germline gives CDR1 MGHRA, CDR2 YSYEKL. The DNA of the CDR3 is TGCGCCAGCAGCCAAGATCGCTTGAAGGGCAGGGGACAGCATTTT. Translating gives CASSQDRLKGRGQHF.

The chain employs TRBV7-8 and TRBJ2-7, with 7 nucleotides matching TRBD1. Germline V gene sequence: CDR1 SGHVS, CDR2 FQNEAQ. This CDR3 is 14 amino acids long. After removal of 5 bases from V and 6 bases from J, the junction contained 10 bases not matched to a gene. In DNA, the CDR3 is TGTGCCAGCAGCCCTGACAGGGTGGTTGCCGAGCAGTACTTC. Protein: CASSPDRVVAEQYF.

CDR3 residues: CASSDSGEGLEQYF. The CDR3 coding sequence is TGTGCCAGCAGCGACTCAGGGGAGGGACTCGAGCAGTACTTC. The chain uses TRBV27 and TRBJ2-7; TRBD2 might be the D (7 bases). The V gene lost 6 bases and the J gene lost 6 bases, with 18 bases spanning the gap. Germline V gene data show CDR1 as MNHEY and CDR2 as SMNVEV (reference sequence). The CDR3 consists of 14 residues.

J is TRBJ2-7 and V is TRBV11-3; D is possibly TRBD1 (6 bases). CDR1 is SGHNT, CDR2 YENEEA, per germline. This CDR3 comprises 13 residues. V lost 4 bases, J lost 7 bases, and 14 bases lay in between. The CDR3 sequence is CASSSDRTPEQYF. As DNA, the CDR3 is TGTGCCAGCAGCTCTGACAGGACCCCTGAGCAGTACTTC.